Described below is a single T cell receptor beta chain sequence and its context. Amplification used 60 V beta primers and 13 J beta primers. Here immunoSEQ multiplex PCR was the method, and the copy in TCRdb shows in-frame clones only, minus some. The sample consists of fewer than 45,000 clones, around four fifths of them appearing once. This entry comes from a study of glioma-infiltrating T cells after dendritic cell vaccination. Study at large: Dendritic cell vaccination trial patients had either newly diagnosed or recurrent glioblastoma. Treatment, given 2003 to 2012, was autologous tumor lysate-pulsed dendritic cell vaccination.

From germline, CDR1 is SGHVS and CDR2 FNYEAQ. The J segment lost 8 bases and the V segment lost 5 bases, leaving 16 bases of the junction unmatched. This CDR3 has 16 amino acids. The TCR originated in a human donor with glioblastoma. The sample consisted of blood, taken before dendritic cell vaccination. This chain joins TRBV7-6 and TRBJ1-1; 8 positions match TRBD1. DNA of the CDR3: TGTGCCAGCAGCCAGCAAGTGGGGACAGGTCGATTGGAAGCTTTCTTT. Amino acids: CASSQQVGTGRLEAFF.